This TCR beta chain comes out of a study of T cells in Graves' hyperthyroidism and ophthalmopathy. This clonotype has just a few counts. TCR beta CDR3 regions were amplified from RNA transcripts. When the TCR CDR3 underwent first-round RT-PCR, the HTBI primer set was used. Using its own MiXCR run on the multiplex PCR reads, TCRdb lists one record per CDR3 protein. The sample shows fewer than 850,000 distinct CDR3 sequences, roughly 17% of them seen only once. Germline V gene data show CDR1 as MDHEN and CDR2 as SYDVKM. CDR3 length: 15 residues. Deletions cut 2 bases from V and 4 bases from J, with 9 bases between.

The receptor's source is a man in his fifties with Graves' hyperthyroidism. The rearrangement joins TRBV28 to TRBJ2-6; no firm D call. The sequenced sample consisted of blood. The CDR3 region is CASSLGILGANVLTF. The DNA of the CDR3 is TGTGCCAGCAGTTTAGGGATTTTAGGGGCCAACGTCCTGACTTTC. The whole variable domain, remainder taken from reference TRBV28 and TRBJ2-6, is DVKVTQSSRYLVKRTGEKVFLECVQDMDHENMFWYRQDPGLGLRLIYFSYDVKMKEKGDIPEGYSVSREKKERFSLILESASTNQTSMYLCASSLGILGANVLTFGAGSRLTVL.